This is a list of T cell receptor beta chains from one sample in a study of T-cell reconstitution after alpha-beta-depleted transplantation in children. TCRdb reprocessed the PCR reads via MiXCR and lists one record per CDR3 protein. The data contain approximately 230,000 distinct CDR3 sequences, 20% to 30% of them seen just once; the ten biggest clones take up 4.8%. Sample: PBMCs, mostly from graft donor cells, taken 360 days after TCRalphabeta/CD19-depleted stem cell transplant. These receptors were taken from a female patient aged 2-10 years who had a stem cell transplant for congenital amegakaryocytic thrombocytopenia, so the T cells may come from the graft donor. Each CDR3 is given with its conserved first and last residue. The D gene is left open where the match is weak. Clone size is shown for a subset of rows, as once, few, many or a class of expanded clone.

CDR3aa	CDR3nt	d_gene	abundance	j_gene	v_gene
CASSAQRTQANYGYTF	TGTGCCAGCAGCGCCCAAAGGACACAAGCTAACTATGGCTACACCTTC	NA	NA	TRBJ1-2	TRBV9
CASGTGANTEAFF	TGTGCCAGTGGTACAGGGGCGAACACTGAAGCTTTCTTT	TRBD1	few	TRBJ1-1	TRBV19
CASSPETGDEETQYF	TGTGCCAGCTCACCAGAGACAGGGGACGAAGAGACCCAGTACTTC	TRBD1	NA	TRBJ2-5	TRBV18
CASSLVSTEAFF	TGTGCCAGCAGTTTAGTCAGCACTGAAGCTTTCTTT	NA	NA	TRBJ1-1	TRBV28
CASSPIWTGGLIDTDTQYF	TGTGCCAGCAGTCCAATATGGACAGGGGGTTTAATCGACACAGATACGCAGTATTTT	TRBD1	NA	TRBJ2-3	TRBV28
CASSFGRNEQFF	TGTGCCAGCAGTTTCGGGAGGAATGAGCAGTTCTTC	TRBD2	NA	TRBJ2-1	TRBV12-3/TRBV12-4
CSARLKRSGPNEKLFF	TGCAGTGCTAGACTCAAGAGGTCAGGGCCCAATGAAAAACTGTTTTTT	NA	few	TRBJ1-4	TRBV20-1
CSARALGRLAGYEQFF	TGCAGTGCTAGAGCCCTTGGGCGACTAGCGGGCTATGAGCAGTTCTTC	TRBD2	many	TRBJ2-1	TRBV20-1
CASSLSLGLAGGETQYF	TGTGCCAGCAGTCTCTCGCTGGGCCTAGCGGGAGGTGAGACCCAGTACTTC	TRBD2	NA	TRBJ2-5	TRBV12-3/TRBV12-4
CASSRRDSWGDTQYF	TGCGCCAGCAGCCGACGGGACTCGTGGGGAGATACGCAGTATTTT	NA	few	TRBJ2-3	TRBV4-3
CSVSGEGSQETQYF	TGCAGCGTCTCGGGGGAGGGATCACAAGAGACCCAGTACTTC	TRBD2	NA	TRBJ2-5	TRBV29-1
CASSLGGWEYQETQYF	TGCGCCAGCAGCTTGGGGGGTTGGGAGTACCAAGAGACCCAGTACTTC	NA	NA	TRBJ2-5	TRBV5-1
CASSRLRRGQYQETQYF	TGTGCCAGCAGCCGCCTAAGGAGGGGGCAGTATCAAGAGACCCAGTACTTC	NA	few	TRBJ2-5	TRBV3-1
CASGTSGRGKNIQYF	TGTGCCAGCGGGACTAGCGGGAGAGGTAAAAACATTCAGTACTTC	TRBD2	NA	TRBJ2-4	TRBV28
CASSLVVLSSGNTIYF	TGCGCCAGCAGCTTGGTTGTGCTTAGCTCTGGAAACACCATATATTTT	NA	NA	TRBJ1-3	TRBV5-1
CSASGGYQETQYF	TGCAGTGCTAGCGGGGGGTACCAAGAGACCCAGTACTTC	TRBD2	NA	TRBJ2-5	TRBV20-1
CASSADGPDTQYF	TGTGCCAGCAGTGCTGATGGGCCAGATACGCAGTATTTT	NA	few	TRBJ2-3	TRBV2
CASSSPGPNQPQHF	TGTGCCAGCAGCTCGCCGGGTCCCAATCAGCCCCAGCATTTT	NA	NA	TRBJ1-5	TRBV6-1
CASSYGGTGELFF	TGTGCCAGCAGTTACGGGGGCACCGGGGAGCTGTTTTTT	NA	many	TRBJ2-2	TRBV6-5
CSARDRKRTGGVVQYF	TGCAGTGCTAGAGATAGGAAGCGGACAGGGGGGGTAGTGCAGTACTTC	TRBD1	few	TRBJ2-7	TRBV20-1
CASSLAHTGRGYGTQYF	TGTGCCAGCAGCTTAGCGCATACAGGGAGGGGGTATGGTACGCAGTATTTT	NA	few	TRBJ2-3	TRBV7-2
CASSPAGGNGYTF	TGCGCCAGCAGCCCGGCAGGAGGCAATGGCTACACCTTC	NA	NA	TRBJ1-2	TRBV5-1
CSAYRGTDQPQHF	TGCAGTGCTTACAGGGGAACCGATCAGCCCCAGCATTTT	TRBD1	NA	TRBJ1-5	TRBV20-1
CASSSTGTGGDQPQHF	TGTGCCAGCAGTTCCACCGGGACAGGGGGCGATCAGCCCCAGCATTTT	TRBD1	NA	TRBJ1-5	TRBV28
CASSQELGPEVRFF	TGCGCCAGCAGCCAAGAACTGGGACCCGAGGTCCGGTTCTTC	NA	few	TRBJ2-1	TRBV4-1
CAISADPGGSYNEQFF	TGTGCCATCAGCGCGGACCCGGGGGGGTCATACAATGAGCAGTTCTTC	TRBD2	NA	TRBJ2-1	TRBV10-3
CSDRTGRGTQYF	TGCAGCGATCGGACAGGACGCGGGACCCAGTACTTC	TRBD1	few	TRBJ2-5	TRBV29-1
CASSQAAAEQFF	TGTGCCAGCAGCCAAGCGGCGGCTGAGCAGTTCTTC	NA	NA	TRBJ2-1	TRBV7-8
CASSLQQGARGEKLFF	TGTGCCAGCAGCTTACAACAGGGAGCTCGGGGAGAAAAACTGTTTTTT	NA	NA	TRBJ1-4	TRBV28
CSVEAETAYGYTF	TGCAGCGTTGAAGCTGAGACAGCATATGGCTACACCTTC	NA	few	TRBJ1-2	TRBV29-1
CASSLSRLAGGDTDTQYF	TGTGCCAGCAGCTTAAGTAGGCTAGCGGGGGGAGACACAGATACGCAGTATTTT	TRBD2	NA	TRBJ2-3	TRBV7-6